The present entry profiles one T cell receptor (beta chain) with its context. Authors' analysis steps: Amplification with reference gene primers provided the estimates of nucleated cell counts. Profiled with immunoSEQ multiplex PCR; TCRdb holds only in-frame clones, not every one. From that table come the V and J calls and clone size; the DNA was used to work out D and trimming. This sample has about 210,000 clones, with approximately 82% found just once. This sample is part of a study of blood T cell repertoires in COVID-19. About the research overall: Sites in the United States, Italy and Spain provided acute and convalescent COVID-19 samples. T cells, B-cell-depleted T cells, or PBMCs supplied cDNA or gDNA.

Sequenced sample: peripheral blood. The receptor's source is a woman aged 40 to 50 with acute or convalescent COVID-19.

In nucleotides, the CDR3 is TGTGCCAGCAGCCGATCCGGGACAGGGGTTCTCTACGAGCAGTACTTC. Amino acids: CASSRSGTGVLYEQYF. The rearrangement uses TRBV27 and TRBJ2-7; 10 nucleotides line up with TRBD1. Losses at the gene ends were 6 bases for V and 3 bases for J; bases not matched to a gene: 11. This CDR3 has 16 residues. CDR1 is MNHEY and CDR2 is SMNVEV in the germline V gene (reference sequence).